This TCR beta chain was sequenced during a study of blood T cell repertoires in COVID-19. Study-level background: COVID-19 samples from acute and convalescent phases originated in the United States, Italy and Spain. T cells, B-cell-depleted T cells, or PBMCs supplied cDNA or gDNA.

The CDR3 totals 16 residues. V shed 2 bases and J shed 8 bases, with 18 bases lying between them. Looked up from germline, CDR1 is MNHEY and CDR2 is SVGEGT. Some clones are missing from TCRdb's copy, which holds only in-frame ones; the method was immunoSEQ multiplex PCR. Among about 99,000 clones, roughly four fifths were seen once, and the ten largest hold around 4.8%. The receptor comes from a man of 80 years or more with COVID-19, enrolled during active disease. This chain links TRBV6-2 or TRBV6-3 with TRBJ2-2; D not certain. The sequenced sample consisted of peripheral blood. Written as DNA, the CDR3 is TGTGCCAGCAGTTACGGGCCGAGCTTCCGCCCTGGGGAGCTGTTTTTT. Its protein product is CASSYGPSFRPGELFF.